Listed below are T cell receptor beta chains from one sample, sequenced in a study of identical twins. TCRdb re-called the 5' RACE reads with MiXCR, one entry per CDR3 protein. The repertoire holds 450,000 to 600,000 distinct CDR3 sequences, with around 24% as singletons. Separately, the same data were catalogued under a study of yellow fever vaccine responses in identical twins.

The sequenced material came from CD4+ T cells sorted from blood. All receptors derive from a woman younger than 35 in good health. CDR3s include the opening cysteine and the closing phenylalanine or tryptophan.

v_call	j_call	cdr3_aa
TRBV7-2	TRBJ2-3	CASSFKTSGYNTDTQYF
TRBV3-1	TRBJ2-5	CASSQSGVAFQETQYF
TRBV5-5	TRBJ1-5	CASSLQQGSQPQHF
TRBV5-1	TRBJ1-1	CASRWGLMNTEAFF
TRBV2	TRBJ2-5	CASSFPSGTSETQYF
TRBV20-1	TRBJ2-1	CSARVAGGPYEQFF
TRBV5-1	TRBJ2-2	CASSGGTAGTGELFF
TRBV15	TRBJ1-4	CATSRDPPGGNEKLFF
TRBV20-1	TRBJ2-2	CSARGTSFSGELFF
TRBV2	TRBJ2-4	CASSEQGLGLAKNIQYF
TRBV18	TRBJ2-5	CASSQLAGSQETQYF
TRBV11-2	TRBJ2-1	CASSLGTSGVNEQFF
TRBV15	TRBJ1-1	CATSRGKGQGGEAFF
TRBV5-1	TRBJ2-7	CASSLDRVSSYEQYF
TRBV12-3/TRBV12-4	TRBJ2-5	CASRPAGGPETQYF
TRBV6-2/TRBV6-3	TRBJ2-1	CASREGGQVIDEQFF
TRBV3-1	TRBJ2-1	CASSQALVGNNEQFF
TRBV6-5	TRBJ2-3	CASSSRTSGRAMDTQYF
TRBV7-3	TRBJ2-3	CASSLREGTDTQYF
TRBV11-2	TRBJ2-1	CASSSFSGIASNEQFF
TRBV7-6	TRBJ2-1	CASSKLAGVVDEQFF
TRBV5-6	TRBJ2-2	CASSLGVRGVTGELFF
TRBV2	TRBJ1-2	CASSASNYGYTF
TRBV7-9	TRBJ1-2	CASSLAGTSYTF
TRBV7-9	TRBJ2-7	CASSTGTGREQYF
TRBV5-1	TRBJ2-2	CASSLGQENTGELFF
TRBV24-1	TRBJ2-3	CATSTPLAGGIYTQYF
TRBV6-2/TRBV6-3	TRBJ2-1	CASTRPSGSRREQFF
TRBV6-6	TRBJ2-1	CASSRLKDEQFF
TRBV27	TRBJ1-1	CASSAGVQNTEAFF
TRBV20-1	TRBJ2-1	CSANQANEQFF
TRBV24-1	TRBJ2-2	CATSGYQTGNTGELFF
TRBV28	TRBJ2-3	CASSLLYRNWTPSTDTQYF
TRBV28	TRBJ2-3	CASSSPVTDTQYF
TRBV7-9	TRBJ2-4	CASSLARSWIEDIQYF
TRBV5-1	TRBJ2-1	CASTFGLYPYNEQFF
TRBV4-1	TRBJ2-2	CASSRTSGLHPNTGELFF
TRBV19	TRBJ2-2	CASSGRSYTGELFF
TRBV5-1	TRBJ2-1	CASSLELASPSYNEQFF
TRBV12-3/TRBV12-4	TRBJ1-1	CASSLRGGDTEAFF
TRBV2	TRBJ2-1	CASSEAPTGFLYNEQFF
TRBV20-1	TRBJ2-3	CSARSGAVGADTQYF
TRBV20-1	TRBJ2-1	CSASPASGRQVGQFF
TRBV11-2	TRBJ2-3	CASSLFIAGADTQYF